This TCR beta chain was observed in a study of T cell responses to AZD1222 COVID-19 vaccine. Measured with immunoSEQ multiplex PCR; TCRdb has only the in-frame clones, and not every one. The table lists 190,000 or so clones, approximately 93% of them singletons. J gave up 0 bases and V 0 bases, and 0 bases lay outside the gene matches. This CDR3 comprises 15 residues. Germline CDR1 reads KGHSH; CDR2 reads LQKENI. The TCR comes from an adult who received the AZD1222 COVID-19 vaccine. V gene TRBV18 combines with J gene TRBJ2-3, with 7 bases aligning to TRBD2. Source: peripheral blood, taken 28 days after the second AZD1222 dose. The CDR3 DNA sequence: TGTGCCAGCTCACCACCTAGCGGGAGCACAGATACGCAGTATTTT. Amino acids: CASSPPSGSTDTQYF.